This TCR beta chain derives from a study of blood T cells in healthy people across ages. Sample-barcoded 5' priming and a J-beta primer mix drove a second PCR of roughly 7 to 11 cycles. Each CDR3 protein gets one entry after TCRdb re-called the 5' RACE reads with MiXCR. The sample lists 600,000 to 800,000 distinct CDR3 sequences; 20% to 25% were seen once. The V and J ends lost 8 bases and 3 bases respectively, with 7 bases between them. CDR1 and CDR2 (germline): MDHEN, SYDVKM. The CDR3 runs 12 residues. This clonotype was sampled from an older man in good health. The material sequenced was blood. The rearrangement joins TRBV28 to TRBJ1-4; D unresolved. CDR3 in amino acids: CASVGSNEKLFF. Here the CDR3 DNA reads TGTGCCAGCGTGGGGTCTAATGAAAAACTGTTTTTT.